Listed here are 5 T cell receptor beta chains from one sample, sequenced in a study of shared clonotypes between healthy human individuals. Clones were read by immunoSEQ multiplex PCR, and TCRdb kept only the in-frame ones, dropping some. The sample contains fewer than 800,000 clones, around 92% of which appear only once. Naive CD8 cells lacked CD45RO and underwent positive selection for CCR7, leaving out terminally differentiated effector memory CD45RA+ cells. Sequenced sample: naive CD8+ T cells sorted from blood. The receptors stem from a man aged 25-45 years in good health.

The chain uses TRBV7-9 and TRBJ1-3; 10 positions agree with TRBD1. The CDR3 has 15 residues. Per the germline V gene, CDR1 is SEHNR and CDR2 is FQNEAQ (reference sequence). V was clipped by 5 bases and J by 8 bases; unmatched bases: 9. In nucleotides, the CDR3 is TGTGCCAGCAGCCCGCGGGACAGGGGATGGGACACCATATATTTT. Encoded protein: CASSPRDRGWDTIYF.

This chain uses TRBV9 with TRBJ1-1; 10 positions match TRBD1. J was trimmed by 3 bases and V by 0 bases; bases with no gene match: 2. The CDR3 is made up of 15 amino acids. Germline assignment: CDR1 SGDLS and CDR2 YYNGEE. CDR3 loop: CASSVEGTGDTEAFF. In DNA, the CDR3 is TGTGCCAGCAGCGTAGAGGGGACAGGGGACACTGAAGCTTTCTTT.

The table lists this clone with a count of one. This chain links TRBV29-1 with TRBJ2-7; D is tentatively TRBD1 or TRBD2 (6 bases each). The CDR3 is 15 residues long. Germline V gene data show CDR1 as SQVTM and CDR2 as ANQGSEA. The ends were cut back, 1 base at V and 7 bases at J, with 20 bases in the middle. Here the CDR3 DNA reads TGCAGCGTTGAAGGGAGGGACACCAGCGCGGGGGAGCAGTACTTC. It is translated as CSVEGRDTSAGEQYF.

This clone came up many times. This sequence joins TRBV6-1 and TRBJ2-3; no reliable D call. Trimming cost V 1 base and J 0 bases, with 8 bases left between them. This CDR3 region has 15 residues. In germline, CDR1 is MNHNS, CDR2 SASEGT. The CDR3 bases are TGTGCCAGCAGTGAAGATTTAGGTAGCACAGATACGCAGTATTTT. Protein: CASSEDLGSTDTQYF.

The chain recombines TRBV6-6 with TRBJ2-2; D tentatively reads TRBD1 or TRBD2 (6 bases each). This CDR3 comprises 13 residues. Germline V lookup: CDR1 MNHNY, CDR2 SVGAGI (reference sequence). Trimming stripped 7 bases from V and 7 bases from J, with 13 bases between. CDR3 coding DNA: TGTGCCAGCACCGTGGAGGGGGGCGGGGAGCTGTTTTTT. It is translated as CASTVEGGGELFF.